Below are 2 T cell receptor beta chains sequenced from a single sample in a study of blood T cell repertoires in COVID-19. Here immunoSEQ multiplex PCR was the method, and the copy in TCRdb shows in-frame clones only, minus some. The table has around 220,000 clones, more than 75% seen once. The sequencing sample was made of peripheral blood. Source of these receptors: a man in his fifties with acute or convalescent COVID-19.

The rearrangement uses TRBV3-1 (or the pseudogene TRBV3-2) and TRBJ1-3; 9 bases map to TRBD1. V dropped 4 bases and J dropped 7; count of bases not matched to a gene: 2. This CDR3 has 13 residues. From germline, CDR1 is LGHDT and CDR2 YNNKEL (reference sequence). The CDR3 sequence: CASSPGQGNTIYF. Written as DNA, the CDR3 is TGTGCCAGCAGCCCCGGACAGGGGAACACCATATATTTT.

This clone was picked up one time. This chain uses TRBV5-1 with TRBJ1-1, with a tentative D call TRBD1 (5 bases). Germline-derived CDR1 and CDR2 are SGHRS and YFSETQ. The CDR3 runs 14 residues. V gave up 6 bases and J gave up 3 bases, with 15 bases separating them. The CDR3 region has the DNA TGCGCCAGCACCGTCCCAGGACAACACACTGAAGCTTTCTTT. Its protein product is CASTVPGQHTEAFF.